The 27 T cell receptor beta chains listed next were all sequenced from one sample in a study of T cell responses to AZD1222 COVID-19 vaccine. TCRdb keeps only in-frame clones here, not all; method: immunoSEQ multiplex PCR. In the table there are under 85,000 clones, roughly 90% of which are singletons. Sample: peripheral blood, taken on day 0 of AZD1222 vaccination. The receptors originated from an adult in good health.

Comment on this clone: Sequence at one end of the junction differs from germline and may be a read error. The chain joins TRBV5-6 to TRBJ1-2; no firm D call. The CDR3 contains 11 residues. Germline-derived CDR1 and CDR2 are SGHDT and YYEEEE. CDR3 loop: CASSLERQTNF. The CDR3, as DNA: TGTGCCAGCAGCCTGGAGAGGCAGACCAACTTC.

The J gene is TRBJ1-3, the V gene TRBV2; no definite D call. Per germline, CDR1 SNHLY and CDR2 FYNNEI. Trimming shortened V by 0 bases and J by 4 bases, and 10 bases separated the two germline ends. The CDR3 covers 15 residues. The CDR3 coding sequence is TGTGCCAGCAGTGAAGCGCCGGTTGGAGGAAACACCATATATTTT. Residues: CASSEAPVGGNTIYF.

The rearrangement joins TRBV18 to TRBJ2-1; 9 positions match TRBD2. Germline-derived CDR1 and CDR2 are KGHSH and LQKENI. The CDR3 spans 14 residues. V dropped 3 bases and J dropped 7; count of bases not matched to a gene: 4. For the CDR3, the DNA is TGTGCCAGCTCACCTATGACTAGCGGAAATGAGCAGTTCTTC. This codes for CASSPMTSGNEQFF.

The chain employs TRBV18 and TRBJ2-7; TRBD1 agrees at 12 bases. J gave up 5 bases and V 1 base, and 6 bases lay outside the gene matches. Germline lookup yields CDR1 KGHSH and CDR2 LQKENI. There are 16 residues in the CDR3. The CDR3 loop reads CASSPRTGTGGHEQYF. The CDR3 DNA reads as TGTGCCAGCTCACCACGGACCGGGACAGGGGGCCACGAGCAGTACTTC.

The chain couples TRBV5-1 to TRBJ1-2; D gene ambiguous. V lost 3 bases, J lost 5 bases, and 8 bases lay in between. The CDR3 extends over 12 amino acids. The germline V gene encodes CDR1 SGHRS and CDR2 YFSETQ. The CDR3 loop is CASSSGRYGYTF. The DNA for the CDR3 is TGCGCCAGCAGCTCTGGACGTTATGGCTACACCTTC.

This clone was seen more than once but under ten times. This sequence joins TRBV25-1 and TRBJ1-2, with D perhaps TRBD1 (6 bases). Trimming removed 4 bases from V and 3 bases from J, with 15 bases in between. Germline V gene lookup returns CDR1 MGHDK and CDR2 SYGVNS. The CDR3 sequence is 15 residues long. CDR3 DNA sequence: TGTGCCAGCAGTGGGAGGGGGAGGGCGGACTATGGCTACACCTTC. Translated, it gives CASSGRGRADYGYTF.

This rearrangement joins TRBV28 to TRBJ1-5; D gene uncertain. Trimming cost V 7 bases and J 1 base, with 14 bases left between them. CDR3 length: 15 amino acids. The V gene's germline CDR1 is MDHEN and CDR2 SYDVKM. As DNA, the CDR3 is TGTGCCAGCAAACCGCCAGGCAGCAGCAATCAGCCCCAGCATTTT. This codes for CASKPPGSSNQPQHF.

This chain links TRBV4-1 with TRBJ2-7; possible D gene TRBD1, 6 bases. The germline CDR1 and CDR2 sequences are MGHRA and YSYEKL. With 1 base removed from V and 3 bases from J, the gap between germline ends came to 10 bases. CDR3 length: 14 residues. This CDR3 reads CASSQGVQGYEQYV. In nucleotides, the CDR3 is TGCGCCAGCAGCCAAGGGGTACAGGGCTACGAGCAGTACGTC.

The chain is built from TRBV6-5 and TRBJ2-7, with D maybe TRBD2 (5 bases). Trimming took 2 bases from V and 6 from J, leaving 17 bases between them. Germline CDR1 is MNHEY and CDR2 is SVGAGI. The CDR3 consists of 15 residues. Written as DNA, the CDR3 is TGTGCCAGCAGTTACACACTAGGGCGATGGTCCGAGCAGTACTTC. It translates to CASSYTLGRWSEQYF.

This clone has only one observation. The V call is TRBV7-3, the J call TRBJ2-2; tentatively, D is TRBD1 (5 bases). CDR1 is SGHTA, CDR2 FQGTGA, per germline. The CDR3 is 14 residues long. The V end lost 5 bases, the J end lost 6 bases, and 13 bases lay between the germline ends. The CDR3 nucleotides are TGTGCCAGCAGCCTTGACAGATACGCCGGGGAGCTGTTTTTT. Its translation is CASSLDRYAGELFF.

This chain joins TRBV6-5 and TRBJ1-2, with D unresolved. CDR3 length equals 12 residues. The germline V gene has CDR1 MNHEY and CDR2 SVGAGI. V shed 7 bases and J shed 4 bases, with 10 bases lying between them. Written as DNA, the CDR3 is TGTGCCAGCAAGATATCGGGCTATGGCTACACCTTC. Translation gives CASKISGYGYTF.

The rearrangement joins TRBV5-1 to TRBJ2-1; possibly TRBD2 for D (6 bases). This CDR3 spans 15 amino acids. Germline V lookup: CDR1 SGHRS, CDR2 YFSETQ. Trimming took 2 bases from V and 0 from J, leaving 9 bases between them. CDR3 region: CASSFGGSSYNEQFF. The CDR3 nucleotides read TGCGCCAGCAGCTTTGGGGGGAGCTCCTACAATGAGCAGTTCTTC.

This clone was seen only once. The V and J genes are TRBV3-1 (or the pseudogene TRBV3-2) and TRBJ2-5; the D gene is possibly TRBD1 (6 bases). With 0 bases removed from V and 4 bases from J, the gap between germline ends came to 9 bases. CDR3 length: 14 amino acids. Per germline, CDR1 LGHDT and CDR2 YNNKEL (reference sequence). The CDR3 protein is CASSQDGRGETQYF. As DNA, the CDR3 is TGTGCCAGCAGCCAAGATGGCAGGGGAGAGACCCAGTACTTC.

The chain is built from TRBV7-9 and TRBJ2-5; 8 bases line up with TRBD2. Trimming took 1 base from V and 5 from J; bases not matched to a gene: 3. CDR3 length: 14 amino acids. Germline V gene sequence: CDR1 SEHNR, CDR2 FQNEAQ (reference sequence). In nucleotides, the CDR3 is TGTGCCAGCAGCTTAGGAGGCGGGAGGGAGACCCAGTACTTC. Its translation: CASSLGGGRETQYF.

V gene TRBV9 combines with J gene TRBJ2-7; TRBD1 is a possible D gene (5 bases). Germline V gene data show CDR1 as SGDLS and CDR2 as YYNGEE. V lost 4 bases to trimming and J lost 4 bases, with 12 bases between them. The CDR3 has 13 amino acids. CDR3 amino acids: CASSSPGLYEQYF. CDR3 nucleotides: TGTGCCAGCAGCTCACCAGGGTTGTACGAGCAGTACTTC.

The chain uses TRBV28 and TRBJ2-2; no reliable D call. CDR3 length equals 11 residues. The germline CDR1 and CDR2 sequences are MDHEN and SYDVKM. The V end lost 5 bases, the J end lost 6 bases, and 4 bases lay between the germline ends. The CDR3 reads CASSRSGELFF. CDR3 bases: TGTGCCAGCAGTAGATCCGGGGAGCTGTTTTTT.

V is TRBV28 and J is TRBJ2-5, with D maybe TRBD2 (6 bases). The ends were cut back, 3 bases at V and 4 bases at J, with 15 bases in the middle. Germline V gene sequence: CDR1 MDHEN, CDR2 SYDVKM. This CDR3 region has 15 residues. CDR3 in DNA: TGTGCCAGCAGTTTGTTGGACGGGGGAGGAGAGACCCAGTACTTC. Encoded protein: CASSLLDGGGETQYF.

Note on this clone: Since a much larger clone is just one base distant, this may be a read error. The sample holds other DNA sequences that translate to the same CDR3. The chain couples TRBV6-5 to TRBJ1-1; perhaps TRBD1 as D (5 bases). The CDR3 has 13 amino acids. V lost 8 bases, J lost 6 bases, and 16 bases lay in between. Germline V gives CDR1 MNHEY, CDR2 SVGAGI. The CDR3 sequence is CASRGGVYAEAFF. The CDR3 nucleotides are TGTGCCAGCCGGGGGGGGGTATACGCTGAAGCTTTCTTT.

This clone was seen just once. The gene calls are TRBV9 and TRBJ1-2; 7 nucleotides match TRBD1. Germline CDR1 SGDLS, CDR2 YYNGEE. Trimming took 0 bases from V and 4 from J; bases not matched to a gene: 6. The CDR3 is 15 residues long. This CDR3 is CASSVAGTAIYGYTF. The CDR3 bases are TGTGCCAGCAGCGTAGCCGGGACAGCGATCTATGGCTACACCTTC.

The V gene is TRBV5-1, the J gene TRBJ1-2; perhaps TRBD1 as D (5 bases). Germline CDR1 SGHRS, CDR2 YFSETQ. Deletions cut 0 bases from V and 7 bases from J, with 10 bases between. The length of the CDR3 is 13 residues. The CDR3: CASSLEVGVGYTF. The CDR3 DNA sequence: TGCGCCAGCAGCTTGGAGGTAGGGGTTGGCTACACCTTC.

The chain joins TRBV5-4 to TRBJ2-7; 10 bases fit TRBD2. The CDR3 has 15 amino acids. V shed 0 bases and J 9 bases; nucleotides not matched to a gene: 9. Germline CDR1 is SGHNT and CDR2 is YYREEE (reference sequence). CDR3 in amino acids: CASSLGLAGAARQYF. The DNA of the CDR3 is TGTGCCAGCAGCTTGGGGCTAGCGGGAGCCGCTCGGCAGTACTTC.

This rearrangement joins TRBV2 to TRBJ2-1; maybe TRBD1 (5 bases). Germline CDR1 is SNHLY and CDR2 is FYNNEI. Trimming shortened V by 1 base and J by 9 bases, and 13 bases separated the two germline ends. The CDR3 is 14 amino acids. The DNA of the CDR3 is TGTGCCAGCAGTGAAGTTGGCCAGGGTAGTGAGCAGTTCTTC. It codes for CASSEVGQGSEQFF.

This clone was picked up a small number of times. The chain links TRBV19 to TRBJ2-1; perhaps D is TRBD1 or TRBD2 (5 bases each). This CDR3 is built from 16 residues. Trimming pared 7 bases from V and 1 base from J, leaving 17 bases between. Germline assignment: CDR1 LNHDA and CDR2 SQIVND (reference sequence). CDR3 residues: CASMALGGMSYNEQFF. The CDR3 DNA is TGTGCCAGTATGGCCCTTGGGGGTATGTCCTACAATGAGCAGTTCTTC.

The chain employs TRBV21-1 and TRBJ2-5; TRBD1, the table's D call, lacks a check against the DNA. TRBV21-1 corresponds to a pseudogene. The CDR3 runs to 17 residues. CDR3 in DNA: TGTGCCAGCAGCAGCCGGCATCACAGCCGAATCCAAGAGACCCAGTACTTC. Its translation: CASSSRHHSRIQETQYF.

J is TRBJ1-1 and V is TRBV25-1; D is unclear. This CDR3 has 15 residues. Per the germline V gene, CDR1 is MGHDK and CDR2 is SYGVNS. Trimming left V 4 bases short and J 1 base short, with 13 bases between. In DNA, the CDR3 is TGTGCCAGCAGTGCCCAACAGACCCCGAACACTGAAGCTTTCTTT. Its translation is CASSAQQTPNTEAFF.

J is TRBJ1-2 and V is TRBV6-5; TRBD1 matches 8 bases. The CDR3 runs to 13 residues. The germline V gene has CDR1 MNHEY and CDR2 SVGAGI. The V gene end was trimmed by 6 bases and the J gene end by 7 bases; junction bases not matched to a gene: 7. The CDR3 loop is CASSPGGVSGYTF. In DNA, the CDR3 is TGTGCCAGCAGCCCAGGGGGCGTGAGTGGCTACACCTTC.

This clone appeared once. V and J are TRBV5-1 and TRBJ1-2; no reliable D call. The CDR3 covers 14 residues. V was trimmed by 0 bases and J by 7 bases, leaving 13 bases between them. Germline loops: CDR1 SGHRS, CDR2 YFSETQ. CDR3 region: CASSLASPRGGYTF. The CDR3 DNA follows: TGCGCCAGCAGCTTGGCCAGTCCAAGAGGTGGCTACACCTTC.